The 8 T cell receptor beta chains reported below all come from one sample, sequenced in a study of CD8 T cells in Susac syndrome. When the RNA was reverse transcribed, random hexamers were used with an input of about 0.5 to 1 ug. TCRdb reanalysed the immunoSEQ multiplex PCR reads using MiXCR and keeps one entry per CDR3 protein. Seen here are 140,000 or so distinct CDR3 sequences, 90% to 96% observed once, and the top ten hold over 0.075%. The specimen was CD4+ T cells from PBMCs. The receptors were gathered from a human donor with Susac syndrome.

V usage is TRBV19 and J usage is TRBJ2-1; weak D call: TRBD1 (5 bases). The V and J ends lost 6 bases and 0 bases respectively, with 12 bases between them. This CDR3 is 15 amino acids long. Germline lookup yields CDR1 LNHDA and CDR2 SQIVND (reference sequence). CDR3 amino acids: CASRIDSSSYNEQFF. CDR3 nucleotides: TGTGCCAGTAGGATTGACAGTAGCTCCTACAATGAGCAGTTCTTC.

The rearrangement uses TRBV2 and TRBJ2-5, with D hard to call. The CDR3 contains 12 residues. CDR1 SNHLY and CDR2 FYNNEI come from the germline V gene. Trimming stripped 6 bases from V and 3 bases from J, with 8 bases between. This chain's CDR3 is CASSDREETQYF. Here the CDR3 DNA reads TGTGCCAGCAGCGATCGTGAAGAGACCCAGTACTTC. The whole variable domain, filled in from reference TRBV2 and TRBJ2-5, reads EPEVTQTPSHQVTQMGQEVILRCVPISNHLYFYWYRQILGQKVEFLVSFYNNEISEKSEIFDDQFSVERPDGSNFTLKIRSTKLEDSAMYFCASSDREETQYFGPGTRLLVL.

The sample holds one count of this clonotype. The rearrangement links TRBV29-1 to TRBJ2-7, with no clear D. V dropped 5 bases and J dropped 2 bases, with 22 bases sitting between them. The CDR3 length is 16 residues. Germline CDR1 is SQVTM and CDR2 is ANQGSEA. The CDR3 DNA sequence: TGCAGCGTTTCTCTAGGTACCGGGTCGGTCCCCTACGAGCAGTACTTC. Amino acids: CSVSLGTGSVPYEQYF.

The CDR3 DNA reads as TGTGCCAGCAGCGGTTATAGGCGGGAAGAGAGCACAGATACGCAGTATTTT. It specifies CASSGYRREESTDTQYF. V is TRBV5-4 and J is TRBJ2-3, with D possibly TRBD2 on 6 matching bases. Trimming took off 4 bases at V and 0 bases at J, with 18 bases between the two ends. The CDR3 contains 17 residues. Germline V gene sequence: CDR1 SGHNT, CDR2 YYREEE (reference sequence).

The chain joins TRBV20-1 to TRBJ2-1; TRBD2 matches at 12 bases. The CDR3 runs to 16 residues. V trimming: 3 bases; J trimming: 1 base; junction bases outside the gene matches: 4. The germline gives CDR1 DFQATT, CDR2 SNEGSKA (reference sequence). The CDR3 sequence is CSARAGTSGSYNEQFF. CDR3 DNA: TGCAGTGCTAGGGCCGGGACTAGCGGGTCCTACAATGAGCAGTTCTTC.

V is TRBV20-1 and J is TRBJ2-7; 7 nucleotides match TRBD1. The germline gives CDR1 DFQATT, CDR2 SNEGSKA (reference sequence). Trimming took 6 bases from V and 4 from J; bases not matched to a gene: 12. This CDR3 has 14 amino acids. The CDR3, as DNA: TGCAGTGCGATACGGGACAGCCAGACTTACGAGCAGTACTTC. Residues: CSAIRDSQTYEQYF.

The chain uses TRBV6-6 and TRBJ1-2, with D maybe TRBD1 (6 bases). V was clipped by 3 bases and J by 4 bases, with 15 bases between them. CDR1 is MNHNY, CDR2 SVGAGI, per germline (reference sequence). This CDR3 region has 15 residues. This CDR3 reads CASSYQGFGSYGYTF. The CDR3 DNA follows: TGTGCCAGCAGTTATCAGGGGTTTGGAAGCTATGGCTACACCTTC.

The rearrangement uses TRBV4-1 and TRBJ2-4, with D possibly TRBD1 on 6 matching bases. CDR3 length equals 13 residues. Germline CDR1 and CDR2: MGHRA and YSYEKL. The germline V and J ends were trimmed by 8 bases and 3 bases, with 11 bases remaining between them. For the CDR3, the DNA is TGCGCCAGCCAGGACAGCTTCAAAAACATTCAGTACTTC. Its protein product is CASQDSFKNIQYF.